This paragraph reports one T cell receptor (beta chain). The antigen is not known. Different DNA sequences within this sample yield the same CDR3. The sample belongs to a study of shared clonotypes between healthy human individuals. Study conclusions and caveats: The study found approximately 5% of naive CD4 clonotypes shared across a handful of donors. Clonotypes not shared had lower generation probabilities than those common to all four donors.

The assay used deep level. TCRdb's table, derived via immunoSEQ multiplex PCR, lists solely in-frame clones and lacks some. This table has 600,000 to 750,000 clones, 80% to 95% appearing once. From germline, CDR1 is LNHDA and CDR2 SQIVND (reference sequence). The CDR3 spans 15 residues. V lost 1 base and J 0 bases, leaving 7 bases between the germline ends. The sequencing input was memory CD8+ T cells from PBMCs. The subset: CD45RO+ cells pooled with CCR7-negative TemRA cells. The V and J genes are TRBV19 and TRBJ2-1; D not certain. The clonotype originates from a man aged 18 to 35 in good health. Some clones in this sample may be carry-over from other donors' samples. The CDR3 nucleotides read TGTGCCAGTAGTATAGTACGGAGCTCCTACAATGAGCAGTTCTTC. Translation: CASSIVRSSYNEQFF.